A selection of T cell receptor beta chains follows, all from one sample in a study of blood T cell repertoires in COVID-19. Profiled with immunoSEQ multiplex PCR; TCRdb holds only in-frame clones, not every one. The sample consists of 300,000 or so clones, roughly 84% of them appearing once. The sequencing sample was made of peripheral blood. These receptors were obtained from a man in his fifties with active or convalescent COVID-19. Each CDR3 is given with its conserved first and last residue. D genes are given only for firm matches. Size tells how often a clone was seen (once, few, many) or the class of an expanded clone, and some rows leave it out.

j_call: TRBJ1-2; d_call: TRBD1; clone_size: NA; v_call: TRBV6-6; cdr3_nt: TGTGCCAGCAGACACCGGGACAGGGATGGCTACACCTTC; cdr3_aa: CASRHRDRDGYTF
j_call: TRBJ1-2; d_call: NA; clone_size: NA; v_call: TRBV18; cdr3_nt: TGTGCCAGCTCACCACGCCGGGGAAGCTATGGCTACACCTTC; cdr3_aa: CASSPRRGSYGYTF
j_call: TRBJ2-7; d_call: TRBD2; clone_size: few; v_call: TRBV19; cdr3_nt: TGTGCCAGTAGTATGGTCGGGGGGATCTACGAGCAGTACTTC; cdr3_aa: CASSMVGGIYEQYF
j_call: TRBJ1-1; d_call: TRBD1; clone_size: NA; v_call: TRBV19; cdr3_nt: TGTGCCAGTAGTATAATCCCCTCCGCGACAGGGAGTATGAACACTGAAGCTTTCTTT; cdr3_aa: CASSIIPSATGSMNTEAFF
j_call: TRBJ1-5; d_call: NA; clone_size: NA; v_call: TRBV29-1; cdr3_nt: TGCAGCGTATCTCTACAGGGAGAGGGCAATCAGCCCCAGCATTTT; cdr3_aa: CSVSLQGEGNQPQHF
j_call: TRBJ2-1; d_call: TRBD2; clone_size: NA; v_call: TRBV24-1; cdr3_nt: TGTGCCACCAGTGTTACTAGCGGTTACAATGAGCAGTTCTTC; cdr3_aa: CATSVTSGYNEQFF
j_call: TRBJ2-7; d_call: TRBD1; clone_size: NA; v_call: TRBV29-1; cdr3_nt: TGCAGCGCCACCCGGGACAGGGGTATATACGAGCAGTACTTC; cdr3_aa: CSATRDRGIYEQYF
j_call: TRBJ1-3; d_call: NA; clone_size: NA; v_call: TRBV9; cdr3_nt: TGTGCCAGCAGCCATCCCGGGTCCTCTGGAAACACCATATATTTT; cdr3_aa: CASSHPGSSGNTIYF
j_call: TRBJ2-3; d_call: NA; clone_size: NA; v_call: TRBV25-1; cdr3_nt: TGTGCCAGCAGTGCTTCCCTGGATACGCAGTATTTT; cdr3_aa: CASSASLDTQYF
j_call: TRBJ2-4; d_call: NA; clone_size: once; v_call: TRBV19; cdr3_nt: TGTGCCAGTAGTAACCGGAGAGGGTCAAACATTCAGTACTTC; cdr3_aa: CASSNRRGSNIQYF
j_call: TRBJ2-2; d_call: TRBD2; clone_size: NA; v_call: TRBV18; cdr3_nt: TGTGCCAGCTCACCCGGACTAGCCCGAACCACCGGGGAGCTGTTTTTT; cdr3_aa: CASSPGLARTTGELFF
j_call: TRBJ2-7; d_call: NA; clone_size: NA; v_call: TRBV7-2; cdr3_nt: TGTGCCAGCAGCTTCGGGGTGACAGCGGGCTACGAGCAGTACTTC; cdr3_aa: CASSFGVTAGYEQYF
j_call: TRBJ1-5; d_call: NA; clone_size: NA; v_call: TRBV21-1; cdr3_nt: TGTGCCAGCAGCAAAGTATCGTCGGGGGGCGCGGGTCAGCCCCAGCATTTT; cdr3_aa: CASSKVSSGGAGQPQHF
j_call: TRBJ2-5; d_call: TRBD2; clone_size: NA; v_call: TRBV24-1; cdr3_nt: TGTGCCACCAGCCGACAGGGAGGACTAGCGGGACAAGAGACCCAGTACTTC; cdr3_aa: CATSRQGGLAGQETQYF
j_call: TRBJ2-1; d_call: TRBD2; clone_size: once; v_call: TRBV5-1; cdr3_nt: TGCGCCAGCACCCTACCGCGGGGGGGCATTTCGAATGAGCAGTTCTTC; cdr3_aa: CASTLPRGGISNEQFF
j_call: TRBJ2-5; d_call: TRBD2; clone_size: NA; v_call: TRBV2; cdr3_nt: TGTGCCAGCAGTGACCTAGCGGGAGGTGGTGAGACCCAGTACTTC; cdr3_aa: CASSDLAGGGETQYF